The source of this T cell receptor beta chain is a study of T cells in Graves' hyperthyroidism and ophthalmopathy. The investigators amplified TCR beta CDR3 regions from RNA transcripts. The primer set for the first-round RT-PCR of the TCR CDR3 was HTBI. TCRdb re-called the multiplex PCR reads through MiXCR, storing one row per CDR3 protein. Of roughly 180,000 distinct CDR3 sequences listed, just under 9.5% were seen once; the top ten hold roughly a fifth. Hyperthyroidism patients were newly diagnosed, had disease duration under 2 months, and were aged 18 to 65 years. At first hyperthyroidism diagnosis, before any ophthalmopathy symptoms, the blood sample was collected. This clonotype was detected many times. Trimming at V came to 6 bases and at J to 5 bases, leaving 16 bases not matched to a gene. The CDR3 covers 18 residues. Per germline, CDR1 DFQATT and CDR2 SNEGSKA (reference sequence).

Input material: blood. The TCR was taken from a woman aged 18-29 years with Graves' hyperthyroidism that later progressed to Graves' ophthalmopathy. This chain links TRBV20-1 with TRBJ2-2; TRBD1 agrees at 12 bases. This CDR3 is CSARLPPGQGARTGELFF. CDR3 bases: TGCAGTGCCAGACTCCCACCGGGACAGGGGGCGCGGACCGGGGAGCTGTTTTTT.